These 12 T cell receptor beta chains came from one sample sequenced in a study of patients and donors after allogeneic stem cell transplantation. MiXCR was run by TCRdb on the RT-PCR reads, yielding one entry per CDR3 protein. The sample lists roughly 180,000 distinct CDR3 sequences; more than 35% were seen once. The sequencing sample was made of blood, either unsorted or a sorted T cell fraction (not recorded which). These receptors were collected from a human donor who was either an allogeneic HSCT recipient or a stem cell or donor lymphocyte infusion donor (not recorded which). It is not recorded whose cells these are; they may come from a transplant donor.

This clonotype has ten or more counts. V gene TRBV5-1 combines with J gene TRBJ1-1, with 8 bases fitting TRBD1. Germline loops: CDR1 SGHRS, CDR2 YFSETQ. The CDR3 is 15 residues long. Unmatched junction bases numbered 5, after V lost 4 bases and J lost 0 bases. As DNA, the CDR3 is TGCGCCAGCAGCACAAGACAGGGGATGAACACTGAAGCTTTCTTT. The encoded protein is CASSTRQGMNTEAFF.

Only a few counts were recorded for this clonotype. V gene TRBV6-6 combines with J gene TRBJ1-6; 9 bases line up with TRBD1. CDR1 is MNHNY and CDR2 is SVGAGI in the germline V gene (reference sequence). The length of the CDR3 is 14 residues. Trimming at V came to 7 bases and at J to 7 bases, leaving 5 bases not matched to a gene. The chain's CDR3 is CASNNGQGNSPLHF. CDR3 bases: TGTGCCAGCAATAACGGACAGGGGAATTCACCCCTCCACTTT.

This chain's CDR3 is CSVNKPNSGSTDEQFF. The CDR3 bases are TGCAGCGTTAATAAACCCAATAGCGGGAGTACGGATGAGCAGTTCTTC. The chain uses TRBV29-1 and TRBJ2-1; 9 bases align to TRBD2. J was trimmed by 8 bases and V by 5 bases; bases with no gene match: 16. The CDR3 covers 16 residues. Germline V gene sequence: CDR1 SQVTM, CDR2 ANQGSEA.

This sequence joins TRBV12-3 or TRBV12-4 and TRBJ1-2, with D unclear. The CDR3 spans 17 residues. The V gene lost 5 bases and the J gene lost 7 bases, with 26 bases spanning the gap. The CDR3 here is CASSPNLAGSSRGGYTF. CDR3 nucleotides: TGTGCCAGCAGTCCTAACTTAGCCGGGAGCTCGCGTGGTGGCTACACCTTC.

The chain recombines TRBV14 with TRBJ2-3; D gene unclear. Deletions cut 1 base from V and 5 bases from J, with 13 bases between. The germline V gene has CDR1 SGHDN and CDR2 FVKESK. The CDR3 contains 15 residues. DNA of the CDR3: TGTGCCAGCAGCCAAGCTTGGGATCCACTAGATACGCAGTATTTT. Protein: CASSQAWDPLDTQYF.

This chain uses TRBV10-3 with TRBJ2-1, with 7 bases fitting TRBD1. This CDR3 comprises 12 residues. J gave up 5 bases and V 6 bases, and 1 base lay outside the gene matches. The germline CDR1 and CDR2 sequences are ENHRY and SYGVKD. CDR3 nucleotides: TGTGCCATCAGACAGGGGAACAATGAGCAGTTCTTC. This sequence encodes CAIRQGNNEQFF.

The rearrangement uses TRBV7-9 and TRBJ1-5, with D uncertain. V was clipped by 1 base and J by 7 bases, with 11 bases between them. The CDR3 totals 14 residues. Germline V CDR1 and CDR2: SEHNR, FQNEAQ (reference sequence). The CDR3 is CASSLGGSGQPQHF. The CDR3 DNA reads TGTGCCAGCAGCTTAGGGGGTTCTGGGCAGCCCCAGCATTTT.

This chain uses TRBV7-8 with TRBJ2-2, with a weak D call TRBD2 (6 bases). Per the germline V gene, CDR1 is SGHVS and CDR2 is FQNEAQ. This CDR3 spans 15 amino acids. Trimming pared 8 bases from V and 1 base from J, leaving 14 bases between. CDR3 in DNA: TGTGCCAGCCTAACGGGAGATTGGAACACCGGGGAGCTGTTTTTT. Translation: CASLTGDWNTGELFF.

The table lists this clonotype with a count of one. A read error may account for a junction end that differs from germline. The chain recombines TRBV7-2 with TRBJ2-5; possible D gene TRBD1, 5 bases. The CDR3 covers 16 residues. Germline lookup yields CDR1 SGHTA and CDR2 FQGNSA. This CDR3 reads CASSLDITGPQETQYF. DNA of the CDR3: TGTGCCAGCAGCTTAGATATTACAGGACCTCAAGAGACTCAGTACTTC.

This clonotype was recorded a few times. The chain is built from TRBV5-1 and TRBJ1-1, with D hard to call. The length of the CDR3 is 14 residues. V was pared by 0 bases and J by 5 bases, with 11 bases between. CDR1 and CDR2 from the germline V gene are SGHRS and YFSETQ. The CDR3: CASSLEGFGTEAFF. CDR3 coding DNA: TGCGCCAGCAGCTTGGAAGGATTTGGGACTGAAGCTTTCTTT.

With respect to this clonotype: One end of the junction fails to match germline, which may point to a read error. The CDR3 is CASSLPRTASSYNEQFF. As DNA, the CDR3 is TGCGCTAGCAGCTTGCCCCGGACAGCCAGCTCCTACAATGAGCAGTTCTTC. The chain couples TRBV5-1 to TRBJ2-1; possible D gene TRBD1, 6 bases. This CDR3 has 17 amino acids. Germline values: CDR1 SGHRS, CDR2 YFSETQ.

J is TRBJ2-1 and V is TRBV7-3, with 7 nucleotides matching TRBD2. Germline assignment: CDR1 SGHTA and CDR2 FQGTGA. J lost 2 bases, V lost 6 bases, and 13 bases had no gene match. This CDR3 spans 17 amino acids. The CDR3 spells CASSSPGASGAYNEQFF. The DNA of the CDR3 is TGTGCCAGCAGTTCCCCGGGTGCTAGCGGAGCCTACAATGAGCAGTTCTTC.